The TCR beta chain under discussion was sequenced for a study of blood T cell repertoires in COVID-19. Study overall: Donors in the United States, Italy and Spain gave samples during acute or convalescent COVID-19.

Clones were sequenced by immunoSEQ multiplex PCR, and TCRdb holds only the in-frame ones, with some missing. The top ten clones hold 10% to 15% of a sample with 55,000 to 80,000 clones, approximately 86% of them seen once. Per the germline V gene, CDR1 is SGHVS and CDR2 is FNYEAQ. The CDR3 is made up of 13 amino acids. Trimming cost V 1 base and J 6 bases, with 9 bases left between them. The chain recombines TRBV7-6 with TRBJ1-2; D uncertain. The receptor was derived from a human donor in a cohort sampled during active COVID-19. Sequencing input: peripheral blood. The CDR3 DNA reads TGTGCCAGCAGCTTAGTAGCGGGGAATGGCTACACCTTC. Translated: CASSLVAGNGYTF. Variable domain in full (rest from reference TRBV7-6 and TRBJ1-2): GAGVSQSPRYKVTKRGQDVALRCDPISGHVSLYWYRQALGQGPEFLTYFNYEAQQDKSGLPNDRFSAERPEGSISTLTIQRTEQRDSAMYRCASSLVAGNGYTFGSGTRLTVV.